These T cell receptor beta chains were read from a single sample in a study of spatial heterogeneity in lung cancer. Using its own MiXCR run on the 5' RACE reads, TCRdb lists one record per CDR3 protein. This sample carries more than 60,000 distinct CDR3 sequences, about 8% of them seen once, and the ten largest clones take roughly 7.1%. The sample here was PBMCs, taken at surgery. The receptors originated from a male donor with early-stage non-small cell lung cancer. CDR3s include the opening cysteine and the closing phenylalanine or tryptophan. The order of the fields is D gene, clone size, J gene, V gene, CDR3 protein, CDR3 DNA. D genes are given only for firm matches. Not every row has a clone size; where given, it reads once, few, many or a size class.

NA,many,TRBJ2-2,TRBV9,CASSGRTTHTGELFF,TGTGCCAGCAGCGGTCGGACTACCCACACCGGGGAGCTGTTTTTT
TRBD2,NA,TRBJ2-7,TRBV10-1,CASSEVRGDGFYEQYF,TGCGCCAGCAGTGAGGTCCGGGGGGACGGGTTCTACGAGCAGTACTTC
TRBD2,many,TRBJ2-5,TRBV7-7,CASSSWAGGHETQYF,TGTGCCAGCAGCTCGTGGGCGGGAGGGCACGAGACCCAGTACTTC
NA,many,TRBJ2-2,TRBV4-1,CASSNPFRETQNRNTGELFF,TGCGCCAGCAGTAACCCCTTCCGGGAAACCCAAAATAGAAACACCGGGGAGCTGTTTTTT
TRBD1,NA,TRBJ2-2,TRBV18,CASSRTPVTGANTGELFF,TGTGCCAGCTCACGAACCCCCGTGACAGGGGCCAACACCGGGGAGCTGTTTTTT
TRBD1,NA,TRBJ2-3,TRBV19,CASSLGQGGTDTQYF,TGTGCCAGTTCCCTAGGACAGGGCGGCACAGATACGCAGTATTTT
NA,NA,TRBJ1-6,TRBV6-4,CASSDSRSGNYNSPLHF,TGTGCCAGCAGTGACTCGAGGTCAGGGAACTATAATTCACCCCTCCACTTT
NA,NA,TRBJ1-2,TRBV28,CASSLRRVIPPGYGYTF,TGTGCCAGCAGCCTCCGGCGAGTTATCCCCCCGGGGTATGGCTACACCTTC
NA,few,TRBJ2-3,TRBV11-3,CASSLGVLGTDTQYF,TGTGCCAGCAGCTTAGGTGTTCTTGGGACAGATACGCAGTATTTT
NA,NA,TRBJ1-1,TRBV19,CASRSTDTNTEAFF,TGTGCCAGTAGATCCACCGACACCAACACTGAAGCTTTCTTT
TRBD2,few,TRBJ2-3,TRBV20-1,CSATRGSVTDTQYF,TGCAGTGCCACCCGCGGGAGTGTCACAGATACGCAGTATTTT
NA,NA,TRBJ2-1,TRBV12-3/TRBV12-4,CASSLASLQGAYNEQFF,TGTGCCAGCAGTTTAGCGTCGCTGCAAGGGGCGTACAATGAGCAGTTCTTC
NA,many,TRBJ1-2,TRBV20-1,CSARETSNYGYTF,TGCAGTGCTAGAGAGACGTCTAACTATGGCTACACCTTC
TRBD1,many,TRBJ2-7,TRBV4-2,CASSQDKGTGHYEQYF,TGTGCCAGCAGCCAAGATAAGGGGACAGGGCACTACGAGCAGTACTTC
NA,many,TRBJ1-4,TRBV5-1,CASSDRKNEKLFF,TGCGCCAGCAGCGACAGGAAGAATGAAAAACTGTTTTTT
TRBD2,few,TRBJ2-1,TRBV20-1,CSASPTSANEQFF,TGCAGTGCTAGCCCGACTAGCGCCAATGAGCAGTTCTTC
NA,NA,TRBJ2-2,TRBV7-9,CASSLGSGTGELFF,TGTGCCAGCAGCTTAGGGTCAGGCACCGGGGAGCTGTTTTTT
NA,once,TRBJ2-7,TRBV5-1,CASSYPEKGGEQYF,TGCGCCAGCAGCTACCCGGAGAAGGGCGGAGAGCAGTACTTC
NA,few,TRBJ1-2,TRBV20-1,CSAPGEGYYGYTF,TGCAGTGCGCCAGGGGAGGGATACTATGGCTACACCTTC
TRBD1,NA,TRBJ1-1,TRBV20-1,CSTDRGSTEAFF,TGCAGTACCGACAGGGGCAGCACTGAAGCTTTCTTT
NA,many,TRBJ1-1,TRBV11-3,CASSFSGNTEAFF,TGTGCCAGCAGCTTTTCCGGGAACACTGAAGCTTTCTTT
NA,once,TRBJ2-5,TRBV3-1,CASSQDREPGPRETQYF,TGTGCCAGCAGCCAAGATCGTGAGCCCGGACCAAGAGAGACCCAGTACTTC
NA,NA,TRBJ2-1,TRBV7-8,CASSFGIYNEQFF,TGTGCCAGCAGCTTTGGGATCTACAATGAGCAGTTCTTC
NA,few,TRBJ2-7,TRBV29-1,CSVRTLVYEQYF,TGCAGCGTCCGGACACTCGTCTACGAGCAGTACTTC
NA,few,TRBJ1-2,TRBV7-2,CASSLVSRAGTNYGYTF,TGTGCCAGCAGCTTAGTAAGCAGGGCAGGCACTAACTATGGCTACACCTTC
NA,many,TRBJ2-2,TRBV11-1,CASSTGRNTGELFF,TGTGCCAGCAGTACGGGACGGAACACCGGGGAGCTGTTTTTT
NA,few,TRBJ1-1,TRBV11-2,CASSPRAGRNTEAFF,TGTGCCAGCAGCCCCAGGGCAGGCCGGAACACTGAAGCTTTCTTT
NA,NA,TRBJ2-2,TRBV2,CASRTGNTGELFF,TGTGCCAGCAGGACAGGGAACACCGGGGAGCTGTTTTTT
NA,many,TRBJ1-1,TRBV5-1,CASSFSFGGRNTEAFF,TGCGCCAGCAGCTTTTCCTTTGGGGGGCGAAATACTGAAGCTTTCTTT
TRBD2,many,TRBJ2-7,TRBV29-1,CSVQSRTSGTYEQYF,TGCAGCGTCCAATCGCGGACTAGCGGGACCTACGAGCAGTACTTC
TRBD1,many,TRBJ1-2,TRBV7-9,CASSSRTGGTWGYTF,TGTGCCAGCAGCTCCCGGACAGGGGGCACTTGGGGCTACACCTTC
NA,many,TRBJ1-1,TRBV5-5,CASSFGRNTEAFF,TGTGCCAGCAGCTTTGGCAGGAACACTGAAGCTTTCTTT
NA,NA,TRBJ2-7,TRBV30,CAWSVHYEQYF,TGTGCCTGGAGTGTACACTACGAGCAGTACTTC
NA,many,TRBJ1-5,TRBV5-1,CASSPGWGVMDQPQHF,TGCGCCAGCAGCCCCGGTTGGGGGGTAATGGATCAGCCCCAGCATTTT
NA,many,TRBJ1-2,TRBV7-2,CASSQGRFYGYTF,TGTGCCAGCAGCCAGGGACGGTTCTATGGCTACACCTTC
NA,many,TRBJ2-2,TRBV29-1,CGGANTGELFF,TGCGGAGGAGCGAACACCGGGGAGCTGTTTTTT
NA,few,TRBJ2-5,TRBV30,CAWANTAGRRGQYF,TGTGCCTGGGCAAATACAGCGGGCAGGCGAGGCCAGTACTTC
NA,NA,TRBJ1-1,TRBV20-1,CSARREGSNTEAFF,TGCAGTGCTAGAAGAGAGGGATCGAACACTGAAGCTTTCTTT
NA,few,TRBJ2-2,TRBV20-1,CSASRLEAGELFF,TGCAGTGCTAGCCGCCTAGAGGCCGGGGAGCTGTTTTTT
NA,many,TRBJ1-3,TRBV3-1,CASSRTGTSGNTIYF,TGTGCCAGCAGCCGGACCGGAACCTCTGGAAACACCATATATTTT
NA,many,TRBJ2-7,TRBV29-1,CSVGVRGTYEQYF,TGCAGCGTTGGTGTACGGGGGACCTACGAGCAGTACTTC
NA,NA,TRBJ2-5,TRBV5-6,CASSHWGLPGAKETQYF,TGTGCCAGCAGCCATTGGGGGCTCCCGGGAGCGAAGGAGACCCAGTACTTC
TRBD2,many,TRBJ2-1,TRBV20-1,CSAAGVSEQFF,TGCAGTGCTGCGGGGGTTAGTGAGCAGTTCTTC
NA,many,TRBJ1-5,TRBV19,CASSILQGKDNQPQHF,TGTGCCAGTAGTATCCTACAGGGTAAGGACAATCAGCCCCAGCATTTT
NA,many,TRBJ1-1,TRBV30,CAWSVSLGPEAFF,TGTGCCTGGAGTGTATCTCTGGGGCCTGAAGCTTTCTTT
NA,few,TRBJ2-7,TRBV5-6,CASSFGTLSYEQYF,TGTGCCAGCAGCTTCGGGACGCTATCCTACGAGCAGTACTTC
NA,NA,TRBJ2-1,TRBV12-3/TRBV12-4,CASSLLNNEQFF,TGTGCCAGCAGTTTGCTGAACAATGAGCAGTTCTTC
TRBD1,many,TRBJ1-1,TRBV7-9,CASSPPGQGITEAFF,TGTGCCAGCAGCCCACCGGGACAGGGGATCACTGAAGCTTTCTTT
TRBD1,many,TRBJ1-5,TRBV12-3/TRBV12-4,CASRVTGALNQPQHF,TGTGCCAGCAGAGTAACAGGGGCCCTAAATCAGCCCCAGCATTTT
NA,many,TRBJ2-3,TRBV7-9,CASSLYPPGADTQYF,TGTGCCAGCAGCTTATACCCCCCGGGGGCAGATACGCAGTATTTT
TRBD1,NA,TRBJ2-7,TRBV12-3/TRBV12-4,CASRPHHRGRGSYEQYF,TGTGCCAGCAGACCCCACCACAGGGGCAGGGGCTCCTACGAGCAGTACTTC
NA,many,TRBJ1-2,TRBV7-9,CASSRLDLVSGYTF,TGTGCCAGCAGCCGTCTCGATTTGGTCTCCGGCTACACCTTC
TRBD2,few,TRBJ2-1,TRBV29-1,CSVERLAAYNEQFF,TGCAGCGTTGAAAGGCTAGCGGCCTACAATGAGCAGTTCTTC
TRBD2,many,TRBJ2-6,TRBV4-1,CASSQGASGRVSGANVLTF,TGCGCCAGCAGCCAAGGGGCTAGCGGGAGGGTCTCTGGGGCCAACGTCCTGACTTTC
NA,many,TRBJ2-7,TRBV29-1,CSVEVPKVGGARINEQYF,TGCAGCGTTGAAGTTCCTAAGGTTGGGGGTGCCCGAATCAACGAGCAGTACTTC
TRBD2,few,TRBJ2-1,TRBV14,CASSRTGLAGVNEQFF,TGTGCCAGCAGCCGAACCGGACTAGCGGGAGTCAATGAGCAGTTCTTC
NA,NA,TRBJ2-7,TRBV5-1,CASSFETRYEQYF,TGCGCCAGCAGCTTTGAGACAAGGTACGAGCAGTACTTC
NA,many,TRBJ2-1,TRBV6-2/TRBV6-3,CASSSTPRPGHEQFF,TGTGCCAGCAGTTCCACTCCTCGGCCCGGGCATGAGCAGTTCTTC
NA,NA,TRBJ2-6,TRBV30,CAWSGGGRSGANVLTF,TGTGCCTGGAGTGGAGGTGGCCGCTCTGGGGCCAACGTCCTGACTTTC